What follows are 3 T cell receptor beta chains derived from one specimen sequenced in a study of blood T cell repertoires in COVID-19. The table came from immunoSEQ multiplex PCR; TCRdb's copy has only in-frame clones and leaves some out. Of approximately 440,000 clones in the sample, 90% were seen once. The source material was PBMCs or T cells enriched from blood (not recorded which). These receptors came from a man aged 18 to 30 who had recovered from COVID-19.

The count of this clone is one. The chain uses TRBV27 and TRBJ2-5; 8 positions agree with TRBD1. Germline CDR1 and CDR2: MNHEY and SMNVEV (reference sequence). This CDR3 region has 16 residues. V trimming: 4 bases; J trimming: 7 bases; junction bases outside the gene matches: 14. CDR3 amino acids: CASSSLPRTGIRTQYF. Written as DNA, the CDR3 is TGTGCCAGCAGTTCCCTCCCCCGGACAGGGATCAGGACCCAGTACTTC.

The chain has TRBV19 and TRBJ1-2; the match to TRBD1 covers 9 bases. The CDR3 extends over 13 amino acids. Trimming cost V 6 bases and J 10 bases; bases outside gene matches: 9. Germline CDR1 reads LNHDA; CDR2 reads SQIVND (reference sequence). The CDR3 reads CASSLGTGRVYTF. CDR3 DNA sequence: TGTGCCAGTAGCCTAGGGACAGGGAGAGTCTACACCTTC.

The rearrangement joins TRBV5-1 to TRBJ1-2; D is unclear. CDR1 is SGHRS, CDR2 YFSETQ, per germline. The CDR3 totals 13 residues. The V end lost 0 bases, the J end lost 8 bases, and 11 bases lay between the germline ends. The CDR3 spells CASSLDNLRGYTF. CDR3 sequence (DNA): TGCGCCAGCAGCTTGGATAATTTGCGGGGCTACACCTTC.